These T cell receptor beta chains were read from a single sample in a study of beta chain features in type 1 diabetes. Method: immunoSEQ multiplex PCR; TCRdb's copy keeps in-frame clones and lacks some. The sample records 450,000 to 600,000 clones, approximately 31% being singletons. Material for sequencing was naive CD4+ T cells from blood. Source of these receptors: a man aged 18 to 30 in good health. Each CDR3 is given with its conserved first and last residue.

>TRBV30|TRBJ1-5
CAWSVRGNNQPQHF
>TRBV4-3|TRBJ2-3
CASSQDLRGAADTQYF
>TRBV7-2|TRBJ2-4
CASSLGYLAKNIQYF
>TRBV13|TRBJ2-1
CASSLDRREDNEQFF
>TRBV13|TRBJ2-1
CASSAYAALYNEQFF
>TRBV5-4|TRBJ2-7
CASTLGGSSPYEQYF
>TRBV19|TRBJ1-1
CASRLTGGTTEAFF
>TRBV19|TRBJ2-1
CATRTSGTYNEQFF
>TRBV15|TRBJ1-5
CATSRTWDGNQPQHF
>TRBV4-2|TRBJ2-1
CASSQEQADSYNEQFF
>TRBV11-2|TRBJ2-1
CASSLGRGNEQFF
>TRBV27|TRBJ2-3
CASSPTGTGTDTQYF
>TRBV10-3|TRBJ2-7
CAISGYTGTRDSEQYF
>TRBV4-1|TRBJ2-7
CASSRLGSVERHEQYF
>TRBV30|TRBJ1-2
CAWSVLGQGPSGYTF
>TRBV6-5|TRBJ2-5
CASRFFRGQQETQYF
>TRBV5-1|TRBJ2-7
CASSLAWFEENEQYF
>TRBV25-1|TRBJ2-3
CASSGLAGSRVLTDTQYF
>TRBV5-6|TRBJ1-4
CASSTTTGQEKLFF
>TRBV27|TRBJ2-1
CASSPPPGLAGGYNEQFF
>TRBV18|TRBJ2-5
CASSPPSMETQYF
>TRBV7-9|TRBJ2-7
CASSFTGVAEQYF
>TRBV14|TRBJ2-1
CASSQVADNEQFF
>TRBV30|TRBJ2-5
CACSGDQETQYF
>TRBV7-2|TRBJ2-6
CASSPFGSSGANVLTF
>TRBV5-1|TRBJ2-5
CASSRRFQETQYF
>TRBV30|TRBJ2-1
CAWSASGRSEQFF
>TRBV29-1|TRBJ2-7
CSVAVGTPWEQYF
>TRBV10-3|TRBJ2-7
CAISPPRHPYEQYF
>TRBV29-1|TRBJ2-7
CSAGRGGHSYEQYF
>TRBV10-3|TRBJ2-5
CAVSPRRETQYF
>TRBV7-9|TRBJ2-1
CASSLEANEQFF
>TRBV18|TRBJ2-5
CASSPPSGETQYF
>TRBV30|TRBJ2-7
CAWNPRPLDEQYF
>TRBV10-3|TRBJ2-5
CAIRRGGGAGQETQYF
>TRBV27|TRBJ2-4
CASSPGQGTAKNIQYF
>TRBV29-1|TRBJ2-7
CSVEGAYEQYF
>TRBV25-1|TRBJ2-5
CASSETGLAGERETQYF
>TRBV7-7|TRBJ2-1
CASSPIGVSYNEQFF
>TRBV29-1|TRBJ2-7
CSAGQDEQYF
>TRBV29-1|TRBJ1-2
CSVGSGHGYTF
>TRBV19|TRBJ1-2
CASRKTGIDYGYTF
>TRBV15|TRBJ2-1
CATSTGTSGRGSYNEQFF
>TRBV5-6|TRBJ2-7
CASSLASRYEQYF
>TRBV9|TRBJ2-7
CASSFGTEAYEQYF
>TRBV7-2|TRBJ1-5
CASSLAGANQPQHF
>TRBV30|TRBJ2-5
CAWRVMPGRETQYF
>TRBV30|TRBJ1-1
CAWRALGDTEAFF